One and the same sample provided the 9 T cell receptor beta chains below, sequenced in a study of OX40 agonist ivuxolimab in advanced cancers. Using immunoSEQ multiplex PCR, the repertoire was profiled, and TCRdb retains in-frame clones only, with some absent. This sample has tens of thousands of clones; around 94% occur once, and the top ten carry 2.6%. Sequenced material: CD4+ or CD8+ T cells sorted from blood, taken in a trial of the OX40 agonist ivuxolimab. These receptors were taken from an adult with an advanced solid tumor such as melanoma, head and neck, liver or kidney cancer.

The chain recombines TRBV4-1 with TRBJ1-2; 9 nucleotides match TRBD1. V lost 2 bases and J lost 7; bases outside the gene matches: 14. Germline V lookup: CDR1 MGHRA, CDR2 YSYEKL. CDR3 size: 17 residues. The CDR3 DNA reads as TGCGCCAGCAGCCAACCTGGGACAGGGAGACGGGTGGGTGGCTACACCTTC. This encodes CASSQPGTGRRVGGYTF.

This chain joins TRBV2 and TRBJ2-4, with D perhaps matching TRBD2 (5 bases). Germline V gene lookup returns CDR1 SNHLY and CDR2 FYNNEI. The CDR3 totals 16 residues. Trimming stripped 2 bases from V and 7 bases from J, with 18 bases between. CDR3 sequence reads: CASSETVSSLDNIQYF. The CDR3 DNA follows: TGTGCCAGCAGTGAAACGGTGTCTAGCTTAGATAACATTCAGTACTTC.

This sequence joins TRBV5-1 and TRBJ2-7; D remains ambiguous. Germline V gene data show CDR1 as SGHRS and CDR2 as YFSETQ. CDR3 length equals 12 residues. V was cut by 3 bases and J by 5 bases, with 9 bases left in between. The CDR3, as DNA: TGCGCCAGCAGCTCCCTACGTGACGAGCAGTACTTC. This translates into CASSSLRDEQYF. The whole variable domain, filled in from reference TRBV5-1 and TRBJ2-7, reads KAGVTQTPRYLIKTRGQQVTLSCSPISGHRSVSWYQQTPGQGLQFLFEYFSETQRNKGNFPGRFSGRQFSNSRSEMNVSTLELGDSALYLCASSSLRDEQYFGPGTRLTVT.

The genes are TRBV19 and TRBJ2-7; 8 nucleotides align to TRBD1. With 3 bases clipped from V and 4 bases from J, the junction kept 5 bases outside the gene matches. Per the germline V gene, CDR1 is LNHDA and CDR2 is SQIVND (reference sequence). There are 14 residues in the CDR3. The CDR3 nucleotides are TGTGCCAGTAGTATTTCAGGGGGCAAGTACGAGCAGTACTTC. It yields the protein CASSISGGKYEQYF.

This clone came up once. The V gene is TRBV13, the J gene TRBJ2-1, with 10 nucleotides matching TRBD2. V gave up 5 bases and J gave up 3 bases; unmatched junction bases: 7. CDR1 and CDR2 from the germline V gene are PRHDT and FYEKMQ (reference sequence). The CDR3 contains 16 residues. This chain's CDR3 is CASSPPLAGDYNEQFF. CDR3 nucleotide sequence: TGTGCCAGCAGCCCGCCCCTAGCGGGGGACTACAATGAGCAGTTCTTC.

Comment on this clone: The sample carries other DNA sequences with the same CDR3. The V gene is TRBV27, the J gene TRBJ1-5; D remains unclear. Trimming removed 4 bases at V and 2 bases at J, with 6 bases between. Germline V CDR1 and CDR2: MNHEY, SMNVEV (reference sequence). The CDR3 sequence is 13 residues long. CDR3 sequence: CASSYRGNQPQHF. DNA of the CDR3: TGTGCCAGCAGTTATAGGGGCAATCAGCCCCAGCATTTT.

The chain combines TRBV9 with TRBJ1-3; TRBD1 is a possible D gene (6 bases). The CDR3 is made up of 14 amino acids. CDR1 and CDR2 (germline): SGDLS, YYNGEE. Trimming pared 3 bases from V and 1 base from J, leaving 8 bases between. In nucleotides, the CDR3 is TGTGCCAGCAGCGCGCAGGGGTCTGGAAACACCATATATTTT. Protein: CASSAQGSGNTIYF.

J is TRBJ2-7 and V is TRBV27, with D tentatively TRBD1 (5 bases). Between the trimmed V and J ends, which lost 6 bases and 4 bases, there was a span of 10 bases. This CDR3 has 12 residues. Germline-derived CDR1 and CDR2 are MNHEY and SMNVEV (reference sequence). CDR3 DNA sequence: TGTGCCAGCAGAACGACAGAGTACGAGCAGTACTTC. This translates into CASRTTEYEQYF.

This chain uses TRBV7-2 with TRBJ1-4, with 9 positions matching TRBD1. Germline V gene data show CDR1 as SGHTA and CDR2 as FQGNSA. Trimming cost V 4 bases and J 5 bases; bases outside gene matches: 14. The CDR3 covers 18 residues. The CDR3 nucleotides read TGTGCCAGCAGCTGGGGGACCGGGACAGGGACGGGAAATGAAAAACTGTTTTTT. Translation: CASSWGTGTGTGNEKLFF.